Listed below are T cell receptor beta chains from one sample, sequenced in a study of T-cell reconstitution after alpha-beta-depleted transplantation in children. MiXCR, applied by TCRdb to the PCR reads, yields one record per CDR3 protein. The top ten hold 2.6% of the sample, which has hundreds of thousands of distinct CDR3 sequences, about 25% seen once. Specimen: PBMCs, collected before TCRalphabeta/CD19-depleted stem cell transplant. Receptors were obtained from a girl aged 2-10 years with Fanconi anemia, due to receive a stem cell transplant. Each CDR3 is given with its conserved first and last residue. Fields, in order: V gene, J gene, D gene, clone size, CDR3 DNA, CDR3 protein. A D gene is named only where the DNA matches it firmly. Size is omitted from some rows. Given values are once, few, many or a class for expanded clones.

>TRBV29-1|TRBJ1-2|TRBD1|-
TGCAGCGCGGAACTCCCCGGGACAGCCCTAGGTGGCTACACCTTC
CSAELPGTALGGYTF
>TRBV20-1|TRBJ2-7|TRBD2|few
TGCAGTGCTAGAGATCCTAGCGGCTCCTACGAGCAGTACTTC
CSARDPSGSYEQYF
>TRBV5-1|TRBJ2-3|TRBD2|many
TGCGCCAGCAGCTTGAGAGCGGGAGGTGCAGATACGCAGTATTTT
CASSLRAGGADTQYF
>TRBV20-1|TRBJ2-3|-|many
TGCAGTGCTAGCGGACCAGATACGCAGTATTTT
CSASGPDTQYF
>TRBV3-1|TRBJ2-1|TRBD1|many
TGTGCCAGCAGCCGCGGGACAGGGGAAATCTTC
CASSRGTGEIF
>TRBV29-1|TRBJ2-7|TRBD1|-
TGCAGCGTTGGACAGGGGAAAGTCTACGAGCAGTACTTC
CSVGQGKVYEQYF
>TRBV20-1|TRBJ2-7|-|-
TGCAGTGCTAGAGATCGGACGCATCGCTACGAGCAGTACTTC
CSARDRTHRYEQYF
>TRBV4-2|TRBJ2-1|-|-
TGTGCCAGCAGCCAAGATTTGAATGCACTAGTTCCCTACAATGAGCAGTTCTTC
CASSQDLNALVPYNEQFF
>TRBV13|TRBJ2-7|TRBD2|-
TGTGCCAGCAGCTTAGGGACTAGCTACTACTACGAGCAGTACTTC
CASSLGTSYYYEQYF
>TRBV6-2/TRBV6-3|TRBJ1-2|-|many
TGTGCCAGCAGACGCGGCGTCCCGTATGGCTACACCTTC
CASRRGVPYGYTF
>TRBV24-1|TRBJ2-6|-|few
TGTGCCACCAGTGATTTTGACAGCTCTGGGGCCAACGTCCTGACTTTC
CATSDFDSSGANVLTF
>TRBV20-1|TRBJ2-3|TRBD2|few
TGCAGTGCGGGGAGGCGGGAGGTCACAGATACGCAGTATTTT
CSAGRREVTDTQYF
>TRBV30|TRBJ2-3|-|-
TGTGCCTGGAGTGTACTCACTAGTTACACAGATACGCAGTATTTT
CAWSVLTSYTDTQYF
>TRBV29-1|TRBJ1-1|TRBD1|few
TGCAGCGTGAAAAACAGGGGGGTCCGCAGGTACACTGAAGCTTTCTTT
CSVKNRGVRRYTEAFF
>TRBV7-9|TRBJ2-7|-|many
TGTGCCAGCAGCCCAGGGACCTTCTACGAGCAGTACTTC
CASSPGTFYEQYF
>TRBV7-9|TRBJ2-1|-|few
TGTGCCAGCAGCACCGGACTTCTGGATGAGCAGTTCTTC
CASSTGLLDEQFF
>TRBV20-1|TRBJ2-7|TRBD1|-
TGCAGTGCTAACTCAGGGGGCTCCTACGAGCAGTACTTC
CSANSGGSYEQYF
>TRBV12-3/TRBV12-4|TRBJ1-5|-|few
TGTGCCAGCAGTTTCGGGGGTGACAATCAGCCCCAGCATTTT
CASSFGGDNQPQHF
>TRBV29-1|TRBJ1-4|TRBD1|many
TGCAGCGTTGAATTTCGCTACAGGGGTGAAAAACTGTTTTTT
CSVEFRYRGEKLFF
>TRBV11-2|TRBJ2-7|-|-
TGTGCCAGCAGCCGGGTGGATGAGCAGTACTTC
CASSRVDEQYF
>TRBV7-8|TRBJ2-1|TRBD1|-
TGTGCCAGCAGCGACCCGAGGCAGGGGGCAGTGAATGAGCAGTTCTTC
CASSDPRQGAVNEQFF
>TRBV7-3|TRBJ2-1|TRBD2|-
TGTGCCAGCAGCCGCCAGCCGGGACTAATAGACAATGAGCAGTTCTTC
CASSRQPGLIDNEQFF
>TRBV6-4|TRBJ2-1|-|-
TGTGCCAGCAGTCCCCTGTGGGCAAATGAGCAGTTCTTC
CASSPLWANEQFF
>TRBV20-1|TRBJ2-1|TRBD2|-
TGCAGTGCTTCTGGGACTAGCAACAATGAGCAGTTCTTC
CSASGTSNNEQFF
>TRBV5-5|TRBJ1-3|-|few
TGTGCCAGCAGCTTGTACTCTGGAAACACCATATATTTT
CASSLYSGNTIYF
>TRBV28|TRBJ1-2|-|-
TGTGCCAGCAGTTTCTTAGGGGGGTCGTACTATGGCTACACCTTC
CASSFLGGSYYGYTF
>TRBV6-5|TRBJ1-1|TRBD1|many
TGTGCCAGCAGTTACCGGGACAGAGAAGAAATGGATTTCTTT
CASSYRDREEMDFF
>TRBV7-2|TRBJ2-7|-|few
TGTGCCAGCAGCTCCTTTGCCGGGGTGAGCTCCTACGAGCAGTACTTC
CASSSFAGVSSYEQYF
>TRBV29-1|TRBJ2-1|TRBD1|many
TGCAGCGCTGACAGGGGGGATGCCTACAATGAGCAGTTCTTC
CSADRGDAYNEQFF
>TRBV7-9|TRBJ1-1|-|few
TGTGCCAGCAGCTGGACAGTAGAAGCTTTCTTT
CASSWTVEAFF
>TRBV25-1|TRBJ2-6|TRBD1|few
TGTGCCAGCAGTGAAGGGGTCAGGGGGAACGTCCTGACTTTC
CASSEGVRGNVLTF